Presented here are 32 T cell receptor beta chains from one specimen sequenced in a study of T cells in localized non-small cell lung cancer. TCRdb's table, derived via immunoSEQ multiplex PCR, lists solely in-frame clones and lacks some. In the table there are 15,000 to 20,000 clones, 90% of which are singletons. Sequences were derived from peripheral blood mononuclear cells, sampled before any cancer treatment. The receptors originated from a woman aged 35-70 years with stage III lung adenocarcinoma.

The rearrangement uses TRBV6-5 and TRBJ2-7; 7 bases are shared with TRBD2. Germline CDR1 MNHEY, CDR2 SVGAGI. V lost 0 bases to trimming and J lost 4 bases; unmatched junction nucleotides: 6. This CDR3 is 15 amino acids long. The CDR3 nucleotides read TGTGCCAGCAGTTACTCGGGGGGAGGGCAATACGAGCAGTACTTC. It translates to CASSYSGGGQYEQYF.

The CDR3 nucleotides are TGTGCCAGTAGTCCTAGGCCGTCGGGAGCAGAGACCCAGTACTTC. Its translation: CASSPRPSGAETQYF. The chain couples TRBV19 to TRBJ2-5, with D possibly matching TRBD2 (6 bases). This CDR3 has 15 residues. V lost 5 bases and J 4 bases, leaving 17 bases between the germline ends. Germline assignment: CDR1 LNHDA and CDR2 SQIVND (reference sequence).

The chain has TRBV18 and TRBJ2-5; tentative D call: TRBD1 (6 bases). The CDR3 runs to 13 residues. Germline loops: CDR1 KGHSH, CDR2 LQKENI. Trimming cost V 6 bases and J 2 bases, with 10 bases left between them. The CDR3: CASSRQGQETQYF. CDR3 sequence (DNA): TGTGCCAGCTCCCGGCAGGGGCAAGAGACCCAGTACTTC. Full variable domain (missing parts from reference TRBV18 and TRBJ2-5): NAGVMQNPRHLVRRRGQEARLRCSPMKGHSHVYWYRQLPEEGLKFMVYLQKENIIDESGMPKERFSAEFPKEGPSILRIQQVVRGDSAAYFCASSRQGQETQYFGPGTRLLVL.

This rearrangement joins TRBV7-9 to TRBJ1-1, with 7 bases identical to TRBD1. This CDR3 is 13 amino acids long. In germline, CDR1 is SEHNR, CDR2 FQNEAQ (reference sequence). V was pared by 3 bases and J by 4 bases, with 2 bases of the junction left unmatched. The CDR3 DNA reads TGTGCCAGCAGCTTGACAGGGCCCACTGAAGCTTTCTTT. Translated: CASSLTGPTEAFF.

The chain recombines TRBV6-1 with TRBJ2-7, with TRBD1 matching over 7 bases. V lost 10 bases to trimming and J lost 0 bases; unmatched junction nucleotides: 12. This CDR3 region has 15 residues. The germline V gene has CDR1 MNHNS and CDR2 SASEGT. In DNA, the CDR3 is TGTGCCACCGGGGACAGCCCCCTTAGCTCCTACGAGCAGTACTTC. It yields the protein CATGDSPLSSYEQYF.

This chain connects TRBV18 to TRBJ1-1, with 7 bases fitting TRBD1. There are 15 residues in the CDR3. Germline V gene data show CDR1 as KGHSH and CDR2 as LQKENI. Unmatched junction bases numbered 5, after V lost 2 bases and J lost 2 bases. CDR3 in amino acids: CASSPNGQVNTEAFF. CDR3 sequence (DNA): TGTGCCAGCTCACCAAACGGACAGGTAAACACTGAAGCTTTCTTT.

The rearrangement joins TRBV30 to TRBJ1-1; D not resolved. Germline loops: CDR1 GTSNPN, CDR2 SVGIG (reference sequence). CDR3 length equals 15 residues. Trimming pared 3 bases from V and 3 bases from J, leaving 17 bases between. This CDR3 is CAWRTGPWGDTEAFF. As DNA, the CDR3 is TGTGCCTGGAGAACGGGCCCCTGGGGTGACACTGAAGCTTTCTTT. Using reference TRBV30 and TRBJ1-1 for the parts outside the CDR3, the full variable domain is SQTIHQWPATLVQPVGSPLSLECTVEGTSNPNLYWYRQAAGRGLQLLFYSVGIGQISSEVPQNLSASRPQDRQFILSSKKLLLSDSGFYLCAWRTGPWGDTEAFFGQGTRLTVV.

The V and J genes are TRBV7-6 and TRBJ2-3; TRBD2 aligns across 7 bases. V was pared by 10 bases and J by 2 bases, with 15 bases of the junction left unmatched. This CDR3 is built from 16 residues. The V gene's germline CDR1 is SGHVS and CDR2 FNYEAQ. For the CDR3, the DNA is TGTGCCACCACCCTATTTACGCGGGGGTTCACAGATACGCAGTATTTT. Translation: CATTLFTRGFTDTQYF.

The chain combines TRBV10-2 with TRBJ2-4, with 7 nucleotides matching TRBD1. With V trimmed by 4 bases and J by 7 bases, 1 base remained unmatched. CDR3 size: 12 residues. In germline, CDR1 is WSHSY, CDR2 SAAADI. In nucleotides, the CDR3 is TGCGCCAGCAGTGTACAGGGGAACATTCAGTACTTC. Encoded protein: CASSVQGNIQYF.

This rearrangement joins TRBV19 to TRBJ1-5; no clear D gene. Between the trimmed V and J ends, which lost 3 bases and 4 bases, there was a span of 13 bases. CDR3 size: 15 residues. Germline CDR1 LNHDA, CDR2 SQIVND (reference sequence). The CDR3: CASSIWGGNNQPQHF. DNA of the CDR3: TGTGCCAGTAGTATTTGGGGAGGGAATAATCAGCCCCAGCATTTT. Drawing the rest from reference TRBV19 and TRBJ1-5, the complete variable domain is DGGITQSPKYLFRKEGQNVTLSCEQNLNHDAMYWYRQDPGQGLRLIYYSQIVNDFQKGDIAEGYSVSREKKESFPLTVTSAQKNPTAFYLCASSIWGGNNQPQHFGDGTRLSIL.

V gene TRBV5-1 combines with J gene TRBJ1-3, with unresolved D. CDR1 and CDR2 (germline): SGHRS, YFSETQ. The CDR3 is 17 amino acids. Trimming shortened V by 0 bases and J by 0 bases, and 13 bases separated the two germline ends. CDR3 nucleotides: TGCGCCAGCAGCTTGGTACCCCTCGGGAACTCTGGAAACACCATATATTTT. This translates into CASSLVPLGNSGNTIYF.

J is TRBJ1-5 and V is TRBV19, with TRBD1 matching over 7 bases. The CDR3 contains 17 residues. Looked up from germline, CDR1 is LNHDA and CDR2 is SQIVND (reference sequence). The junction had 15 bases not matched to a gene; V was cut back by 5 bases and J by 5 bases. CDR3 protein: CASSFGKNRDRHQPQHF. In DNA form, the CDR3 reads TGTGCCAGTAGTTTCGGGAAAAACCGGGACAGACATCAGCCCCAGCATTTT.

This chain joins TRBV14 and TRBJ2-5; TRBD1 is a possible D gene (6 bases). Germline lookup yields CDR1 SGHDN and CDR2 FVKESK. The CDR3 length is 13 residues. The V gene lost 4 bases and the J gene lost 5 bases, with 11 bases spanning the gap. CDR3 amino acids: CASSPMGAETQYF. Here the CDR3 DNA reads TGTGCCAGCAGCCCCATGGGGGCGGAGACCCAGTACTTC.

The chain employs TRBV5-1 and TRBJ2-3; D unresolved. With 4 bases removed from V and 8 bases from J, the gap between germline ends came to 17 bases. The CDR3 runs to 14 residues. From germline, CDR1 is SGHRS and CDR2 YFSETQ. The CDR3 sequence: CASSAGQVGATQYF. The CDR3 DNA reads TGCGCCAGCAGCGCTGGCCAGGTCGGAGCTACGCAGTATTTT.

This rearrangement joins TRBV6-6 to TRBJ2-1; D could derive from TRBD1 or TRBD2 (5 bases each). V was pared by 1 base and J by 10 bases, with 14 bases between. Germline-derived CDR1 and CDR2 are MNHNY and SVGAGI (reference sequence). This CDR3 is built from 14 residues. CDR3 nucleotides: TGTGCCAGCAGTTACTACGGGACGACAAGCGAGCAGTTCTTC. Translated: CASSYYGTTSEQFF.

This clone was seen once. The chain carries TRBV21-1 and TRBJ1-5; no check of the table's D call, TRBD1, against the DNA was made. TRBV21-1 is tagged as a pseudogene. The CDR3 sequence is 13 residues long. The CDR3: CASSQGACQPQHF. CDR3 DNA: TGTGCCAGCAGCCAGGGGGCCTGTCAGCCCCAGCATTTT.

The rearrangement uses TRBV6-5 and TRBJ1-2; 7 bases map to TRBD1. This CDR3 is built from 12 residues. V was clipped by 6 bases and J by 5 bases; unmatched bases: 3. Per germline, CDR1 MNHEY and CDR2 SVGAGI. CDR3 DNA: TGTGCCAGCAGGCACAGGGGTTATGGCTACACCTTC. This gives the protein CASRHRGYGYTF.

The chain uses TRBV4-1 and TRBJ2-2; 9 bases are a match to TRBD2. J lost 4 bases, V lost 4 bases, and 7 bases had no gene match. Germline-derived CDR1 and CDR2 are MGHRA and YSYEKL. This CDR3 is built from 16 residues. The CDR3 nucleotides are TGCGCCAGCAGCCTCGGCGCAGCGGGAGGCACCGGGGAGCTGTTTTTT. Its translation is CASSLGAAGGTGELFF.

This clone was observed a few times. This chain connects TRBV18 to TRBJ1-6; maybe TRBD1 (6 bases). Germline CDR1 reads KGHSH; CDR2 reads LQKENI. The CDR3 extends over 13 amino acids. V was cut by 6 bases and J by 7 bases, with 10 bases left in between. CDR3 nucleotides: TGTGCCAGCTCCCCCGGACAGAATTCACCCCTCCACTTT. Its protein product is CASSPGQNSPLHF. The full variable domain, its missing parts supplied by reference TRBV18 and TRBJ1-6, is NAGVMQNPRHLVRRRGQEARLRCSPMKGHSHVYWYRQLPEEGLKFMVYLQKENIIDESGMPKERFSAEFPKEGPSILRIQQVVRGDSAAYFCASSPGQNSPLHFGNGTRLTVT.

V usage is TRBV2 and J usage is TRBJ1-1, with D possibly being TRBD1 (5 bases). Per the germline V gene, CDR1 is SNHLY and CDR2 is FYNNEI. V was clipped by 6 bases and J by 4 bases, with 15 bases between them. This CDR3 spans 14 amino acids. The CDR3 protein is CASSSGPGGTEAFF. The CDR3 nucleotides are TGTGCCAGCAGCTCGGGGCCCGGGGGCACTGAAGCTTTCTTT.

This chain uses TRBV7-2 with TRBJ1-6, with D perhaps matching TRBD1 (6 bases). The CDR3 is 14 residues long. Germline V gene data show CDR1 as SGHTA and CDR2 as FQGNSA. Trimming took off 4 bases at V and 11 bases at J, with 15 bases between the two ends. CDR3 protein: CASSSLQGFTPLHF. The CDR3 coding sequence is TGTGCCAGCAGCTCTCTCCAGGGGTTTACACCCCTCCACTTT.

The genes are TRBV14 and TRBJ1-2, with D perhaps matching TRBD1 (6 bases). The CDR3 extends over 14 amino acids. The ends were cut back, 4 bases at V and 3 bases at J, with 12 bases in the middle. Germline V gene sequence: CDR1 SGHDN, CDR2 FVKESK. CDR3 region: CASSRTEPYYGYTF. CDR3 coding DNA: TGTGCCAGCAGCCGGACAGAGCCCTACTATGGCTACACCTTC.

V usage is TRBV5-1 and J usage is TRBJ1-2; 7 bases match TRBD1. Trimming took 4 bases from V and 0 from J; bases not matched to a gene: 9. The CDR3 runs 16 residues. Looked up from germline, CDR1 is SGHRS and CDR2 is YFSETQ. The CDR3 reads CASSQGDGLSNYGYTF. The CDR3 DNA reads as TGCGCCAGCAGCCAGGGGGACGGACTTTCTAACTATGGCTACACCTTC.

The genes are TRBV9 and TRBJ2-5, with D unresolved. V was clipped by 0 bases and J by 9 bases, with 15 bases between them. The germline CDR1 and CDR2 sequences are SGDLS and YYNGEE. This CDR3 is built from 14 residues. The chain's CDR3 is CASSVDHGFRAQYF. The CDR3, as DNA: TGTGCCAGCAGCGTAGACCACGGATTCCGGGCCCAGTACTTC.

As regards this clone: It is likely a read error, because the conserved phenylalanine at the end of the CDR3 is missing. The DNA is omitted, as the CDR3 cannot be located on it reliably, and the CDR3 follows TCRdb's listing. The rearrangement uses TRBV10-1 and TRBJ1-2. Germline CDR1 and CDR2: WNHNN and SYGVQD (reference sequence). Termini included, the CDR3 measures 10 amino acids. This CDR3 is CASSDLWLHL.

The gene calls are TRBV20-1 and TRBJ2-7; TRBD1 matches at 7 bases. CDR1 DFQATT and CDR2 SNEGSKA come from the germline V gene (reference sequence). This CDR3 is 11 amino acids long. With 5 bases clipped from V and 5 bases from J, the junction kept 3 bases outside the gene matches. CDR3: CSARDSHEQYF. The CDR3 region has the DNA TGCAGTGCTCGGGACAGCCACGAGCAGTACTTC.

J is TRBJ1-3 and V is TRBV9, with TRBD1 as a possible D gene (5 bases). The CDR3 is 15 residues long. V lost 4 bases to trimming and J lost 4 bases, with 15 bases between them. Germline-derived CDR1 and CDR2 are SGDLS and YYNGEE. DNA for the CDR3: TGTGCCAGCAGCCCCGGGGGGGGGAGCGGAAACACCATATATTTT. It is translated as CASSPGGGSGNTIYF. Full variable domain (missing parts from reference TRBV9 and TRBJ1-3): DSGVTQTPKHLITATGQRVTLRCSPRSGDLSVYWYQQSLDQGLQFLIQYYNGEERAKGNILERFSAQQFPDLHSELNLSSLELGDSALYFCASSPGGGSGNTIYFGEGSWLTVV.

The genes are TRBV2 and TRBJ2-5, with no clear D. Germline CDR1 and CDR2: SNHLY and FYNNEI. The CDR3 has 14 residues. Trimming cost V 6 bases and J 7 bases, with 18 bases left between them. The CDR3 region is CASSLTPSKGTQYF. As DNA, the CDR3 is TGTGCCAGCAGCCTGACCCCAAGTAAGGGGACCCAGTACTTC.

The V gene is TRBV25-1, the J gene TRBJ2-7, with a weak D call TRBD1 (5 bases). The CDR3 runs to 14 residues. V gave up 7 bases and J gave up 4 bases, with 17 bases separating them. Germline values: CDR1 MGHDK, CDR2 SYGVNS. Here the CDR3 reads CASIRSGAPYEQYF. CDR3 sequence (DNA): TGTGCCAGCATCCGAAGTGGGGCCCCTTACGAGCAGTACTTC.

V and J are TRBV29-1 and TRBJ2-5; D not resolved. Trimming took 4 bases from V and 1 from J, leaving 10 bases between them. CDR3 length equals 13 residues. Germline V gene sequence: CDR1 SQVTM, CDR2 ANQGSEA. The CDR3 DNA is TGCAGCGTTGGGGGAACGATCCAAGAGACCCAGTACTTC. It specifies CSVGGTIQETQYF.

The chain joins TRBV30 to TRBJ2-5; D is uncertain. Germline CDR1 is GTSNPN and CDR2 is SVGIG (reference sequence). The length of the CDR3 is 13 residues. V was cut by 0 bases and J by 4 bases, with 9 bases left in between. CDR3 sequence (DNA): TGTGCCTGGAGTGTAATTAGGAGAGAGACCCAGTACTTC. It yields the protein CAWSVIRRETQYF.

To note about this clone: This same CDR3 is encoded by further DNA sequences in the sample. The chain carries TRBV11-3 and TRBJ2-5; no clear D. Per germline, CDR1 SGHNT and CDR2 YENEEA. Trimming shortened V by 3 bases and J by 4 bases, and 12 bases separated the two germline ends. The CDR3 has 14 amino acids. In DNA, the CDR3 is TGTGCCAGCAGCTTCCCCGGGCAGACAGAGACCCAGTACTTC. Protein: CASSFPGQTETQYF.